There are a few counts of the clone carrying this TCR beta chain. Its specificity is unknown. MiXCR, run by TCRdb on the 5' RACE reads, gives a single entry per CDR3 protein. Seen here are 100,000 to 150,000 distinct CDR3 sequences, about 15% observed once, and the top ten hold approximately 33%. The data were taken from a study of CD8 T cells in ankylosing spondylitis. Study results and caveats: It appeared that ankylosing spondylitis blood was characterized by a TCR beta motif of roughly 8 highly homologous variants.

The CDR3 spans 15 residues. Germline loops: CDR1 LGHDT, CDR2 YNNKEL (reference sequence). The ends lost 5 bases at V and 2 bases at J; junction bases unmatched: 4. Sequences were obtained from blood, either unsorted or a sorted T cell fraction (not recorded which). The clonotype comes from a male donor with ankylosing spondylitis. The chain combines TRBV3-1 with TRBJ2-3; the match to TRBD2 covers 10 bases. The CDR3 region has the DNA TGTGCCAGCAGCTTCGGGACTAGCGCCACAGATACGCAGTATTTT. Protein: CASSFGTSATDTQYF.